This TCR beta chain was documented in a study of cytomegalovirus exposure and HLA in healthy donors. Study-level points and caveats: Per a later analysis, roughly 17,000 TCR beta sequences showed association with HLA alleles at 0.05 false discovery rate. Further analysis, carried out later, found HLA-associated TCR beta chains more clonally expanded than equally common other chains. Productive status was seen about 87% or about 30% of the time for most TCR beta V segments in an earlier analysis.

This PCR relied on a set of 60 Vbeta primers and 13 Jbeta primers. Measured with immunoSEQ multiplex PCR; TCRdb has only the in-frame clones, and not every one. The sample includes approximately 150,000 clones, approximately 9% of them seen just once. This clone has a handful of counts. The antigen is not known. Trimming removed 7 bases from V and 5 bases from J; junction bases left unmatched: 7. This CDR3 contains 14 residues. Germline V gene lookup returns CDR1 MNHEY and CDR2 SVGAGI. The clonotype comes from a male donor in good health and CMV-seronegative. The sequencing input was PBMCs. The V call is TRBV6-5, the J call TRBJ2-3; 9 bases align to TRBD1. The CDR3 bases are TGTGCCAGCACCGGGGACAGGGTAGGAGATACGCAGTATTTT. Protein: CASTGDRVGDTQYF.